This is a list of T cell receptor beta chains from one sample in a study of neurological immune-mediated disorders. TCRdb re-called the 5' RACE reads through MiXCR, storing one row per CDR3 protein. The table has 55,000 to 65,000 distinct CDR3 sequences, 3% to 4% seen once. Sequenced sample: PBMCs. The receptor set was obtained from a woman between 45 and 60 years old with multiple sclerosis. CDR3s include the opening cysteine and the closing phenylalanine or tryptophan. Each record gives: J gene, D gene, V gene, CDR3 protein. A D gene is named only where the DNA matches it firmly.

TRBJ2-5 . TRBV7-9 CASSSYLEGGETQYF
TRBJ2-7 . TRBV29-1 CSVEGGGGSGEQYF
TRBJ2-7 . TRBV15 CATSRSTYEQYF
TRBJ2-1 TRBD2 TRBV20-1 CSARGRELYNEQFF
TRBJ1-1 . TRBV14 CASSSLSSGVTEAFF
TRBJ1-5 . TRBV15 CATSPLGGGANQPQHF
TRBJ2-1 TRBD2 TRBV15 CATSRGLAGSYNEQFF
TRBJ1-1 . TRBV5-1 CASSLEGGNMNTEAFF
TRBJ1-5 . TRBV28 CASSIQGGQPQHF
TRBJ1-3 TRBD1 TRBV7-9 CASSRLGGTGSGNTIYF
TRBJ1-2 TRBD1 TRBV5-1 CASSLDREGYGYTF
TRBJ2-7 . TRBV20-1 CSARDPQVSSYEQYF
TRBJ2-2 . TRBV20-1 CSASSLTNTGELFF
TRBJ2-6 . TRBV3-1 CASSQNPVGANVLTF
TRBJ1-2 TRBD1 TRBV7-6 CASSLTGGGGYTF
TRBJ2-3 . TRBV27 CASKRNRQSDTQYF
TRBJ1-5 . TRBV12-3/TRBV12-4 CASSQGNQPQHF
TRBJ2-1 . TRBV20-1 CSARGRRNEQFF
TRBJ2-7 TRBD2 TRBV12-3/TRBV12-4 CASSFGGRGYEQYF
TRBJ2-1 . TRBV7-2 CASTLGLATYNEQFF
TRBJ1-5 TRBD1 TRBV6-2/TRBV6-3 CASSYGQGINQPQNF
TRBJ2-3 . TRBV7-9 CASSLPQVQSTDTQYF
TRBJ1-5 TRBD1 TRBV10-3 CAISRQGANQPQHF
TRBJ1-5 TRBD1 TRBV3-1 CASSQARGLQPQHF
TRBJ2-1 TRBD1 TRBV20-1 CSARDWTGVEQFF
TRBJ2-4 TRBD2 TRBV20-1 CSAAGETKNIQYF
TRBJ2-3 . TRBV12-3/TRBV12-4 CASSRDTDTQYF
TRBJ2-7 TRBD1 TRBV29-1 CSVEGERGRSYEQYF
TRBJ2-2 . TRBV20-1 CSARDMKGGETGELFF
TRBJ2-5 TRBD2 TRBV11-3 CASSLGVAGTKETQYF
TRBJ2-1 TRBD2 TRBV20-1 CSARRGGGSSYNEQFF
TRBJ1-1 . TRBV12-3/TRBV12-4 CASSFPGSNTEAFF
TRBJ2-1 . TRBV20-1 CSALRGAGYNEQFF
TRBJ2-5 . TRBV5-4 CASSFRASPETQYF
TRBJ2-5 TRBD2 TRBV9 CASSGGTSGSGETQYF
TRBJ2-1 TRBD2 TRBV29-1 CSVEPGLAGGPQQFF
TRBJ2-7 TRBD1 TRBV5-1 CASSPTGTGVEQYF
TRBJ2-2 . TRBV6-5 CASSYGTGMYGTGELFF
TRBJ1-1 . TRBV7-2 CASSLTVGGTEAFF
TRBJ2-7 TRBD1 TRBV6-2/TRBV6-3 CASRKTGGYEQYF
TRBJ2-5 . TRBV20-1 CSAASRGYQETQYF
TRBJ2-6 . TRBV29-1 CSVGRSGANVLTF
TRBJ2-3 . TRBV24-1 CATSDFSGTDTQYF
TRBJ1-5 . TRBV18 CASSPLRDQPQHF
TRBJ2-7 TRBD1 TRBV15 CATRTGASRSYEQYF
TRBJ2-5 . TRBV5-1 CASSLYRLSEGQETQYF
TRBJ2-7 . TRBV6-2/TRBV6-3 CASRPSGDYEQYF
TRBJ2-1 . TRBV7-9 CASSPQVGEQFF
TRBJ1-1 . TRBV7-2 CASSFGRANTEAFF
TRBJ1-5 . TRBV25-1 CASSDGTGHQPQHF
TRBJ1-1 . TRBV10-3 CAIKRPLEGTEAFF
TRBJ2-5 . TRBV5-5 CASSLKLGSETQYF
TRBJ1-1 . TRBV10-2 CASGEMNTEAFF
TRBJ1-6 . TRBV4-3 CASSQERGLNSPLNF
TRBJ1-4 . TRBV12-3/TRBV12-4 CASSFSSANEKLFF
TRBJ2-4 TRBD1 TRBV6-2/TRBV6-3 CASSYGPGQGSF
TRBJ1-4 . TRBV27 CASQRTTNEKLFF